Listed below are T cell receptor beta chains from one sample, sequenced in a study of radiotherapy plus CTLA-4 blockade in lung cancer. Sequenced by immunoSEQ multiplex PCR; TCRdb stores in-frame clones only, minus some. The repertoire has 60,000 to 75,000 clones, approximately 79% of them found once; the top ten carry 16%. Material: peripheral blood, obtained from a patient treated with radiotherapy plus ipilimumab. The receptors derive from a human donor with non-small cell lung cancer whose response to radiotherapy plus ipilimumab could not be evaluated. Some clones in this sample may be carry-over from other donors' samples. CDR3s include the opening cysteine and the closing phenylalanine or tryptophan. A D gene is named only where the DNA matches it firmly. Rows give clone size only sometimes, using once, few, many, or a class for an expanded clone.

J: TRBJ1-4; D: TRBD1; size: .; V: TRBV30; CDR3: CAWSVKGAEKLFF; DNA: TGTGCCTGGAGTGTTAAGGGGGCTGAAAAACTGTTTTTT
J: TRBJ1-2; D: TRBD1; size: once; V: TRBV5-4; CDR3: CASSPTGQGYGYTF; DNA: TGTGCCAGCAGCCCGACGGGACAGGGCTATGGCTACACCTTC
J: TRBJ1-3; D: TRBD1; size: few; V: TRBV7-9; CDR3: CASSQTGGTGNTIYF; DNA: TGTGCCAGCAGCCAGACAGGGGGAACTGGAAACACCATATATTTT
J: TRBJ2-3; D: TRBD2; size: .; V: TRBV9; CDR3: CASSAPGLAFNTQYF; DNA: TGTGCCAGCAGCGCGCCGGGACTAGCTTTCAATACGCAGTATTTT
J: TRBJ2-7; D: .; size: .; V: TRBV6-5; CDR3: CASSSSPSVTYEQYF; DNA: TGTGCCAGCAGCTCCTCCCCTAGCGTAACCTACGAGCAGTACTTC
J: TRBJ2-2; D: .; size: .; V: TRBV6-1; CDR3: CASSALGGHNTGELFF; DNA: TGTGCCAGCAGTGCCCTCGGGGGGCATAACACCGGGGAGCTGTTTTTT
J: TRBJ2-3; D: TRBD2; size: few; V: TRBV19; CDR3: CASSTPGLAATDTQYF; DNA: TGTGCCAGTAGTACCCCCGGACTAGCGGCCACAGATACGCAGTATTTT
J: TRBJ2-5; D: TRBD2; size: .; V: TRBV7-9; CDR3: CASSSLAGGQETQYF; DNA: TGTGCCAGCAGCTCGTTAGCGGGGGGGCAAGAGACCCAGTACTTC
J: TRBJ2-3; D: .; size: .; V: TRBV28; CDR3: CASSFSPGTDTQYF; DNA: TGTGCCAGCAGTTTTTCCCCAGGGACAGATACGCAGTATTTT
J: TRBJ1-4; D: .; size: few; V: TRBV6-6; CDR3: CASSPTGMDEKLFF; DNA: TGTGCCAGCAGCCCCACAGGGATGGATGAAAAACTGTTTTTT
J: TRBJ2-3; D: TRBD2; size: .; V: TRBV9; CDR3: CASSVAASGGADTQYF; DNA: TGTGCCAGCAGCGTAGCGGCTAGCGGGGGGGCAGATACGCAGTATTTT
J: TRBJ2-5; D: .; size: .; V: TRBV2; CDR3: CASSSDSASLVQYF; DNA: TGTGCCAGCAGTTCAGACAGTGCCAGTCTGGTCCAGTACTTC
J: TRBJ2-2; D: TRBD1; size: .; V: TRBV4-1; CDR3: CASSQRTGGAGELFF; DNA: TGCGCCAGCAGCCAGCGGACAGGGGGCGCCGGGGAGCTGTTTTTT